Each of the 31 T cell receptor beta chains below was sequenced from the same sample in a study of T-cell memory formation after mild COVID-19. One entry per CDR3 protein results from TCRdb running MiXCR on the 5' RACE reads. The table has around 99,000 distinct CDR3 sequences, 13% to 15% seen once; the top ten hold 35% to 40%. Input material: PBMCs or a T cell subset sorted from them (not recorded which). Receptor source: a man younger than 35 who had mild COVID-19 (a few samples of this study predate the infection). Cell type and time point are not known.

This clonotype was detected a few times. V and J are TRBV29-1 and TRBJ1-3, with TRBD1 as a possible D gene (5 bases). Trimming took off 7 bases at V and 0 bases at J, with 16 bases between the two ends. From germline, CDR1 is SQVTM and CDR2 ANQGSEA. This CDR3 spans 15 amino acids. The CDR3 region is CSARGRSNSGNTIYF. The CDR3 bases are TGCAGCGCGCGGGGACGATCCAACTCTGGAAACACCATATATTTT.

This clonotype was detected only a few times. The CDR3 sequence: CAISQTGPGGEQYF. The CDR3 bases are TGTGCCATCAGTCAGACGGGGCCGGGAGGCGAGCAGTACTTC. This chain joins TRBV10-3 and TRBJ2-7, with TRBD2 matching 7 bases. The CDR3 covers 14 residues. V lost 5 bases and J lost 6; bases outside the gene matches: 10. Germline CDR1 ENHRY, CDR2 SYGVKD.

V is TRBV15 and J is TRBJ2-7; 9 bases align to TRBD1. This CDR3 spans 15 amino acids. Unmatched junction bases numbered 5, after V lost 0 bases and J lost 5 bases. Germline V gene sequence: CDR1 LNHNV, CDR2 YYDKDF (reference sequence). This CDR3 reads CATSRDRGQGNEQYV. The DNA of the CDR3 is TGTGCCACCAGCAGAGATAGGGGACAGGGAAACGAGCAGTACGTC.

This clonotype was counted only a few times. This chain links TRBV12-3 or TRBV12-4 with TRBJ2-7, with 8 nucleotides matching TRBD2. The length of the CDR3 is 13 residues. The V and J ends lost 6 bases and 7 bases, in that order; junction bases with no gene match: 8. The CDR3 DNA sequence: TGTGCCAGCAGCATCGGACTAGCTAGTGAGCAGTACGTC. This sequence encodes CASSIGLASEQYV.

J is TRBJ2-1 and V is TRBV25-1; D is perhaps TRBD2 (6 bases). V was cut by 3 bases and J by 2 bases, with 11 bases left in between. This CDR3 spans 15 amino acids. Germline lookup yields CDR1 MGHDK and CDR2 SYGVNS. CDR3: CASSDIAATYNEQFF. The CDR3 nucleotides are TGTGCCAGCAGTGACATAGCGGCCACCTACAATGAGCAGTTCTTC. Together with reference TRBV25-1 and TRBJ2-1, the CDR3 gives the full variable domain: EADIYQTPRYLVIGTGKKITLECSQTMGHDKMYWYQQDPGMELHLIHYSYGVNSTEKGDLSSESTVSRIRTEHFPLTLESARPSHTSQYLCASSDIAATYNEQFFGPGTRLTVL.

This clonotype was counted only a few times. The CDR3 DNA is TGTGCCAGCAGTTTAAGCGGGGGGCCGTTAAAGACCCAGTACTTC. This sequence encodes CASSLSGGPLKTQYF. This chain links TRBV28 with TRBJ2-5, with 9 bases matching TRBD2. V lost 2 bases and J lost 6; bases outside the gene matches: 7. In germline, CDR1 is MDHEN, CDR2 SYDVKM. This CDR3 has 15 amino acids.

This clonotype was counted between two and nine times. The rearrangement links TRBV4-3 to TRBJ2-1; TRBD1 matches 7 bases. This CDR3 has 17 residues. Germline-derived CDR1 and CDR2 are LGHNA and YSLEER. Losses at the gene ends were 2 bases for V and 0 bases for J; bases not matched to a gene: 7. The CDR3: CASSQSLTGSSYNEQFF. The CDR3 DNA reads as TGCGCCAGCAGCCAATCGTTGACAGGGAGCTCCTACAATGAGCAGTTCTTC.

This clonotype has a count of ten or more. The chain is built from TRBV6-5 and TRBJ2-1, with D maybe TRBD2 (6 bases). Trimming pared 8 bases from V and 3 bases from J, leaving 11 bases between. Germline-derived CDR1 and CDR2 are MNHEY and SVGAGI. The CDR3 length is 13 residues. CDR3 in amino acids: CASQDYGYNEQFF. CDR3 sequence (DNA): TGTGCCAGCCAGGACTACGGCTACAATGAGCAGTTCTTC.

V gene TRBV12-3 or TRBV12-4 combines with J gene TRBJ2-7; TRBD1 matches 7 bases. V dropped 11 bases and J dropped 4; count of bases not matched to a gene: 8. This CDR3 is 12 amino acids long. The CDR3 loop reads CASRTGSYEQYF. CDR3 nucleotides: TGTGCCTCCCGGACAGGATCGTACGAGCAGTACTTC.

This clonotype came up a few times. The CDR3: CASSEDQGPGYTEAFF. The CDR3 coding sequence is TGCGCCAGCAGTGAGGATCAGGGTCCCGGGTACACTGAAGCTTTCTTT. The J gene is TRBJ1-1, the V gene TRBV10-1; a weak D match, TRBD1 (5 bases). The germline CDR1 and CDR2 sequences are WNHNN and SYGVQD (reference sequence). The length of the CDR3 is 16 residues. Trimming pared 2 bases from V and 3 bases from J, leaving 16 bases between.

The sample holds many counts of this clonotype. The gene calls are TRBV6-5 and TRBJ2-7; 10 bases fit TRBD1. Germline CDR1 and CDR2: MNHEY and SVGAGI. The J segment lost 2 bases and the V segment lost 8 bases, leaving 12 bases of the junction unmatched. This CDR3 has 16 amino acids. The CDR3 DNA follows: TGTGCCAGCCACTACGGACCCGGGACAGGGGCCTACGAGCAGTACTTC. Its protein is CASHYGPGTGAYEQYF.

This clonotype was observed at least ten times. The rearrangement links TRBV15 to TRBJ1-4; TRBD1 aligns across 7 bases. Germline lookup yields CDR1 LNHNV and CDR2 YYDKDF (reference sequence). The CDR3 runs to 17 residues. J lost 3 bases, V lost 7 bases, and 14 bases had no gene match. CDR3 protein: CATKDNRGLEANEKLFF. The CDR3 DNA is TGTGCCACCAAAGATAACAGGGGTCTCGAAGCTAATGAAAAACTGTTTTTT.

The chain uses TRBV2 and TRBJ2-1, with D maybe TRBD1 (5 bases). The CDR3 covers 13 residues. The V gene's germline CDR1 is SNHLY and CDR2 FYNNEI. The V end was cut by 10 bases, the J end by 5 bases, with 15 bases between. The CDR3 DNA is TGTGCCACCCGGGCAGGGAACAACAATGAGCAGTTCTTC. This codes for CATRAGNNNEQFF.

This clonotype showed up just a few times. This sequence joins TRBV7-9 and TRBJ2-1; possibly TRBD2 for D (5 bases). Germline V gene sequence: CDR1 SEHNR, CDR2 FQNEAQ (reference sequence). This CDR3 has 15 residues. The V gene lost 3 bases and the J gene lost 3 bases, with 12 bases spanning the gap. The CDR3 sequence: CASSLRRGIYNEQFF. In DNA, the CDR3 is TGTGCCAGCAGCTTGAGACGGGGTATCTACAATGAGCAGTTCTTC.

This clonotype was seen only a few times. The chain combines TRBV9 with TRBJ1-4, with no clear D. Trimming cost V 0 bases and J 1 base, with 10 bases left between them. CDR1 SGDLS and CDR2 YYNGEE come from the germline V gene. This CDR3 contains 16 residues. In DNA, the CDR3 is TGTGCCAGCAGCGTAGGATGGTCAGGAACTAATGAAAAACTGTTTTTT. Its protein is CASSVGWSGTNEKLFF.

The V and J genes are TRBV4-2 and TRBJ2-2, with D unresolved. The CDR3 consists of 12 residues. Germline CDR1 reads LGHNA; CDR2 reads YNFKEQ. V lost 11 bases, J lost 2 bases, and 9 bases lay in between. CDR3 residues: CAGQANTGELFF. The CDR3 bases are TGTGCCGGGCAGGCCAACACCGGGGAGCTGTTTTTT.

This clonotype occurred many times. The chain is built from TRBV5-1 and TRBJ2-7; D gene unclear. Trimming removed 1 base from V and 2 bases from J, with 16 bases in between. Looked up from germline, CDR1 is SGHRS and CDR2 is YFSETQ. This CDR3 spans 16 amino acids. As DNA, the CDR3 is TGCGCCAGCAGCTTGTTCTGGGGTCGGCTCCCCTACGAGCAGTACTTC. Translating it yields CASSLFWGRLPYEQYF.

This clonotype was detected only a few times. CDR3: CASSAEGSPYSNQPQHF. The CDR3 nucleotides read TGTGCCAGCAGCGCAGAGGGCAGTCCATATAGCAATCAGCCCCAGCATTTT. The chain uses TRBV6-5 and TRBJ1-5; D is uncertain. Germline V gives CDR1 MNHEY, CDR2 SVGAGI. Trimming shortened V by 6 bases and J by 0 bases, and 18 bases separated the two germline ends. This CDR3 comprises 17 residues.

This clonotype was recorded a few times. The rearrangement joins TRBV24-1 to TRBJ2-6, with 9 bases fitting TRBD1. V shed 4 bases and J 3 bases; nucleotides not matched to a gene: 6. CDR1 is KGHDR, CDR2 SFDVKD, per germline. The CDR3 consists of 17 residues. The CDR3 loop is CATSERTGAGGANVLTF. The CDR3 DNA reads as TGTGCCACCAGTGAGAGGACAGGGGCAGGTGGGGCCAACGTCCTGACTTTC.

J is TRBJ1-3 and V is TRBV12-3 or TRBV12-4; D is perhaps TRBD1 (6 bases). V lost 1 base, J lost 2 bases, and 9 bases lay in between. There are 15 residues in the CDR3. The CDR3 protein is CASSLVWGPGNTIYF. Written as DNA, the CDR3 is TGTGCCAGCAGTTTAGTGTGGGGGCCTGGAAACACCATATATTTT.

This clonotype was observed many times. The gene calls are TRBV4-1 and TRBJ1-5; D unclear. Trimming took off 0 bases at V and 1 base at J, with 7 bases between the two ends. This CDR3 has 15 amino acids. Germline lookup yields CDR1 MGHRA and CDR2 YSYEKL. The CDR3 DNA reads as TGCGCCAGCAGCCAAGATACGGGGAGCAATCAGCCCCAGCATTTT. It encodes CASSQDTGSNQPQHF.

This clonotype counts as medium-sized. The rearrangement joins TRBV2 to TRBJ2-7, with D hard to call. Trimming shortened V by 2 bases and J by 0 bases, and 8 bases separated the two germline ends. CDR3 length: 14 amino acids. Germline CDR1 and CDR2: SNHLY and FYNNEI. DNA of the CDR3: TGTGCCAGCAGTGAACGGACGAGCTCCTACGAGCAGTACTTC. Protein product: CASSERTSSYEQYF.

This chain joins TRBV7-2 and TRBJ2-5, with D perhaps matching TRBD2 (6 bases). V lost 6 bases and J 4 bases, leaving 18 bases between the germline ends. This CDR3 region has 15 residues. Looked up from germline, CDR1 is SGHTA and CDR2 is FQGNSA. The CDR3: CASRSGRSRGETQYF. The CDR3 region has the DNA TGTGCCAGCAGATCAGGGAGGTCTAGGGGAGAGACCCAGTACTTC.

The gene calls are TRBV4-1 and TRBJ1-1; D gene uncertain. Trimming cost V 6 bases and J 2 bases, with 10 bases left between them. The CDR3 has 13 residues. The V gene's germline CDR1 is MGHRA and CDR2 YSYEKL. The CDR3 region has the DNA TGCGCCAGCAGGCGGACCGGCAACACTGAAGCTTTCTTT. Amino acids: CASRRTGNTEAFF.

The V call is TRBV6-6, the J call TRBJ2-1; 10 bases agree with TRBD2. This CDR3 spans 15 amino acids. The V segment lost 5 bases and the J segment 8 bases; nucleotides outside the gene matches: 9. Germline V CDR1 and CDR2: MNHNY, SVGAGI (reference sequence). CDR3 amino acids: CASSPSGGALYEQFF. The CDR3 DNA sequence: TGTGCCAGCAGTCCAAGCGGGGGGGCTTTGTATGAGCAGTTCTTC.

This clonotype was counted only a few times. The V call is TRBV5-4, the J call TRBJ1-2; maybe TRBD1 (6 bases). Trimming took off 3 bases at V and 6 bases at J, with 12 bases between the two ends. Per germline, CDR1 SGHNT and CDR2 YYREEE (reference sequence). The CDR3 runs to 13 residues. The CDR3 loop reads CASSSTQGDGYTF. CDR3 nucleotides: TGTGCCAGCAGCTCGACACAGGGCGATGGCTACACCTTC.

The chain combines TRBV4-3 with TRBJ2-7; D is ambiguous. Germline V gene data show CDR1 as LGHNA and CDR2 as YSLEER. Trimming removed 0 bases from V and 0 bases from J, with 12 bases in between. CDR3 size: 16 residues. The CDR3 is CASSQDRAQRSYEQYF. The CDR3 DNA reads TGCGCCAGCAGCCAAGATCGAGCGCAGCGCTCCTACGAGCAGTACTTC.

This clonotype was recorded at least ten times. DNA of the CDR3: TGTGCCAGCTCACCGGACAGCTCCTACGAGCAGTACTTC. Protein: CASSPDSSYEQYF. V gene TRBV18 combines with J gene TRBJ2-7; a weak D match, TRBD1 (6 bases). The CDR3 loop spans 13 amino acids. Germline V gene sequence: CDR1 KGHSH, CDR2 LQKENI. With 3 bases removed from V and 0 bases from J, the gap between germline ends came to 6 bases.

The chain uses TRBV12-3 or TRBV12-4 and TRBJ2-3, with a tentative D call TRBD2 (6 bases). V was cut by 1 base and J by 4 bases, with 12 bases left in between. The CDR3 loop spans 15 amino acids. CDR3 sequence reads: CASSLGRGSADTQYF. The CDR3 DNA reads TGTGCCAGCAGTTTAGGGAGGGGTTCGGCAGATACGCAGTATTTT.

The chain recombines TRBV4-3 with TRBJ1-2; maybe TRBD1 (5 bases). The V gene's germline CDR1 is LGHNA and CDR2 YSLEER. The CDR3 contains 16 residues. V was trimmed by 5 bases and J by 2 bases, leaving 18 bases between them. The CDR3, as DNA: TGCGCCAGCAGCTACGTACACCAGACAGCAAACTATGGCTACACCTTC. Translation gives CASSYVHQTANYGYTF.

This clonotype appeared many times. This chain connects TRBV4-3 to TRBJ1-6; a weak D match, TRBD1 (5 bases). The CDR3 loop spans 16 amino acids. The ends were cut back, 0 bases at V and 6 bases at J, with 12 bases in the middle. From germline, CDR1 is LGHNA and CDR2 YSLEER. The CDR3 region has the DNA TGCGCCAGCAGCCAAGATCGTCAGGGAGTTAATTCACCCCTCCACTTT. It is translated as CASSQDRQGVNSPLHF.